This T cell receptor (beta chain) was found in a study of control samples from healthy donors and cancer patients. A single count supports this clone. Data came from immunoSEQ multiplex PCR; TCRdb stores just in-frame clones and leaves some out. The profile covers 120,000 or so clones, with around 86% appearing a single time and around 8.7% taken by the ten largest. Germline loops: CDR1 SGHKS, CDR2 YYEKEE (reference sequence). This CDR3 spans 17 amino acids. The germline V and J ends were trimmed by 0 bases and 0 bases, with 13 bases remaining between them. The sequence came from a man in his forties in good health. V and J are TRBV5-5 and TRBJ1-5; D gene ambiguous. Specimen: blood. DNA for the CDR3: TGTGCCAGCAGCTTGGTCGGGGTTCTATATAGCAATCAGCCCCAGCATTTT. This codes for CASSLVGVLYSNQPQHF.